A single T cell receptor (beta chain) is shown here with its context. Antigen: not known. The sample is drawn from a study of shared clonotypes between healthy human individuals. The overall study: Each donor contributed plates that comprised three CD4 naive, three CD4 memory, two CD8 naive and one CD8 memory.

CDR1 is LGHNA, CDR2 YNFKEQ, per germline. V dropped 4 bases and J dropped 5 bases, with 17 bases sitting between them. This CDR3 comprises 16 residues. Whole-study results and caveats: Large sequencing depth failed to make sorted-subset sequencing complete, rarefaction showed.

CD8 cells classed as naive were CD45RO-negative and positively selected for CCR7, excluding terminally differentiated effector memory CD45RA+ cells. TCRdb's copy holds only in-frame clones and misses some; the assay was immunoSEQ multiplex PCR. The table records just over 2,000,000 clones, approximately 95% of them present only once. This chain uses TRBV4-2 with TRBJ2-2; D is ambiguous. Sample: naive CD8+ T cells sorted from blood. This clonotype was sampled from a man between 18 and 35 years old in good health. The CDR3 protein is CASSLPPGPGTGELFF. The CDR3 nucleotides are TGTGCCAGCAGCCTCCCCCCTGGGCCCGGGACCGGGGAGCTGTTTTTT.